The rows below give T cell receptor beta chains drawn from one sample of a study of control samples from healthy donors and cancer patients. The table came from immunoSEQ multiplex PCR; TCRdb's copy has only in-frame clones and leaves some out. The repertoire holds fewer than 90,000 clones, over 75% seen once, with 15% to 25% in the top ten. Sequencing used blood. The receptor source for this set is a man aged 50 to 60 in good health. The CDR3 runs from the conserved cysteine through the conserved F or W. The D gene is left open where the match is weak. Expanded clones get a size class; other rows say once, few or many, or leave the size out.

TRBJ2-3	19	.	TRBD1	TRBV4-3	TGCGCCAGCAGCCAGCAACAGGGGTACAATTCCTTCAGCACAGATACGCAGTATTTT	CASSQQQGYNSFSTDTQYF
TRBJ2-3	13	.	.	TRBV5-1	TGCGCCAGCAGCTTGATTCCCACAGATACGCAGTATTTT	CASSLIPTDTQYF
TRBJ1-2	14	.	.	TRBV6-2/TRBV6-3	TGTGCCAGCAGCCTTCTTGGAGAAGGGGACGGCTACACCTTC	CASSLLGEGDGYTF
TRBJ2-1	15	.	TRBD1	TRBV10-1	TGCGCCAGCAGCCCCGGGACAGGGCATGACAATGAGCAGTTCTTC	CASSPGTGHDNEQFF
TRBJ2-1	19	few	TRBD2	TRBV14	TGTGCCAGCAGCCGAATTGTGTCTAGCGGGAGGGGAGTCTACAATGAGCAGTTCTTC	CASSRIVSSGRGVYNEQFF
TRBJ2-1	15	.	.	TRBV29-1	TGCAGCGTTGAAGATCGAGCCGGCACATACAATGAGCAGTTCTTC	CSVEDRAGTYNEQFF
TRBJ2-1	16	.	.	TRBV7-2	TGTGCCAGCAGCTGGGGGCTAGCGGTCTCCTACAATGAGCAGTTCTTC	CASSWGLAVSYNEQFF
TRBJ1-2	18	few	TRBD1	TRBV7-8	TGTGCCAGCAGCTCCCTAATCCGGACAGGGGGAGTGGTATATGGCTACACCTTC	CASSSLIRTGGVVYGYTF
TRBJ1-1	17	.	.	TRBV14	TGTGCCAGCAGCCAAGACGGCCTTTATACCATGAACACTGAAGCTTTCTTT	CASSQDGLYTMNTEAFF
TRBJ1-3	13	once	.	TRBV7-8	TGTGCCAGCAGCCCGGGCCTCAGGAACACCATATATTTT	CASSPGLRNTIYF
TRBJ1-5	15	.	.	TRBV5-1	TGCGCCAGCAGCTTGTTGCCCGATAGCAATCAGCCCCAGCATTTT	CASSLLPDSNQPQHF
TRBJ2-2	16	.	.	TRBV5-1	TGCGCCAGCAGCTTGGAACCGGGGGGCCCCACCGGGGAGCTGTTTTTT	CASSLEPGGPTGELFF
TRBJ2-7	15	.	TRBD2	TRBV4-3	TGCGCCAGCAGCCAAGGGACTAGCGGGAGAAACGAGCAGTACTTC	CASSQGTSGRNEQYF
TRBJ1-3	16	.	.	TRBV4-3	TGCGCCAGCAGCCAAGATTTGACTAGCTCTGGAAACACCATATATTTT	CASSQDLTSSGNTIYF
TRBJ2-3	13	.	.	TRBV5-4	TGTGCCAGCAGCTTGGTTTTAGGGGATACGCAGTATTTT	CASSLVLGDTQYF
TRBJ1-1	16	.	.	TRBV29-1	TGCAGCGTTGATGGGGGGCTAGGGACAATGAACACTGAAGCTTTCTTT	CSVDGGLGTMNTEAFF
TRBJ1-3	14	once	.	TRBV18	TGTGCCAGCTCACTGCAGGGATCCGGAAACACCATATATTTT	CASSLQGSGNTIYF
TRBJ1-3	17	.	.	TRBV9	TGTGCCAGCAGCGTAGGGGCAGCATTTTACTCTGGAAACACCATATATTTT	CASSVGAAFYSGNTIYF
TRBJ1-6	14	once	.	TRBV5-8	TGTGCCAGCAGCCCTACCAGGACGGGATCACCCCTCCACTTT	CASSPTRTGSPLHF
TRBJ2-5	15	.	TRBD2	TRBV5-6	TGTGCCAGCAGCTACCTAGCGGGGGTCCAAGAGACCCAGTACTTC	CASSYLAGVQETQYF
TRBJ1-2	13	.	.	TRBV6-5	TGTGCCAGCAGAACACTAAGTAACTATGGCTACACCTTC	CASRTLSNYGYTF
TRBJ2-3	14	.	.	TRBV6-4	TGTGCCACCGTTCCCCTACCTCACACAGATACGCAGTATTTT	CATVPLPHTDTQYF
TRBJ1-2	13	.	.	TRBV7-2	TGTGCCAGCAGCTTTGTTGGGGAGTTGGACTACACCTTC	CASSFVGELDYTF
TRBJ1-2	15	.	TRBD1	TRBV2	TGTGCCAGCAGTGACCCGGACAGGGGCGGCTATGGCTACACCTTC	CASSDPDRGGYGYTF
TRBJ1-2	15	.	.	TRBV15	TGTGCCACCAGCAGGCCCGGACGGGGTAGTCAGGGCTACACCTTC	CATSRPGRGSQGYTF
TRBJ2-5	14	few	.	TRBV4-1	TGCGCCAGCAGCTCACGACAAGGGCAAGAGACCCAGTACTTC	CASSSRQGQETQYF
TRBJ2-5	14	.	TRBD2	TRBV10-3	TGTGCCATCCAAAGTAGCGGGAGCGGGGAGACCCAGTACTTC	CAIQSSGSGETQYF
TRBJ2-7	16	.	TRBD2	TRBV5-5	TGTGCCAGCAGCTTGGTGACTAGCGGGAGCGTTTACGAGCAGTACTTC	CASSLVTSGSVYEQYF
TRBJ1-3	17	.	.	TRBV7-8	TGTGCCAGCAGCCTAGAGGATACAGGCTGGGCTGGAAACACCATATATTTT	CASSLEDTGWAGNTIYF
TRBJ2-2	16	.	.	TRBV24-1	TGTGCCACCAGTGACCCAACCCTAGGTTACACCGGGGAGCTGTTTTTT	CATSDPTLGYTGELFF
TRBJ1-3	12	.	.	TRBV12-3/TRBV12-4	TGTGCCAGCAGCCCCTGGGGAAACACCATATATTTT	CASSPWGNTIYF
TRBJ2-3	16	.	TRBD1	TRBV7-2	TGTGCCAGCAGGCCGGGACAGGGGAGAGGCGCAGATACGCAGTATTTT	CASRPGQGRGADTQYF
TRBJ1-2	13	.	.	TRBV12-3/TRBV12-4	TGTGCCAGCAGGCCTGAGGGCGACTATGGCTACACCTTC	CASRPEGDYGYTF
TRBJ2-5	14	once	.	TRBV9	TGTGCCAGCAGCTCCCTGCCGGCCGCAGAGACCCAGTACTTC	CASSSLPAAETQYF
TRBJ1-6	15	.	TRBD1	TRBV9	TGTGCCAGCACCAAGGAAGGGACAGGGGAATCACCCCTCCACTTT	CASTKEGTGESPLHF
TRBJ1-6	14	once	.	TRBV19	TGTGCCAGTAGCTACCGGGACTGGGATTCACCCCTCCACTTT	CASSYRDWDSPLHF